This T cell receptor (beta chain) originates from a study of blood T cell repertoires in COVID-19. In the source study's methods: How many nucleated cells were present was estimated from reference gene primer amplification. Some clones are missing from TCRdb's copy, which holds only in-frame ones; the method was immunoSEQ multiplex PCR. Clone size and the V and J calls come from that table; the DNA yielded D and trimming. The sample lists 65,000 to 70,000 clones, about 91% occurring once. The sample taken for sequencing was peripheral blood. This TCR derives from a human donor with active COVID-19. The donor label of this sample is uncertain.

CDR3 nucleotides: TGTGCCAGCAGTTTACGCTCTAGCGGGAGGGCCTCTGATACGCAGTATTTT. Its protein is CASSLRSSGRASDTQYF. This chain joins TRBV28 and TRBJ2-3; 12 bases are shared with TRBD2. The CDR3 contains 17 residues. The ends lost 2 bases at V and 6 bases at J; junction bases unmatched: 9. In germline, CDR1 is MDHEN, CDR2 SYDVKM.